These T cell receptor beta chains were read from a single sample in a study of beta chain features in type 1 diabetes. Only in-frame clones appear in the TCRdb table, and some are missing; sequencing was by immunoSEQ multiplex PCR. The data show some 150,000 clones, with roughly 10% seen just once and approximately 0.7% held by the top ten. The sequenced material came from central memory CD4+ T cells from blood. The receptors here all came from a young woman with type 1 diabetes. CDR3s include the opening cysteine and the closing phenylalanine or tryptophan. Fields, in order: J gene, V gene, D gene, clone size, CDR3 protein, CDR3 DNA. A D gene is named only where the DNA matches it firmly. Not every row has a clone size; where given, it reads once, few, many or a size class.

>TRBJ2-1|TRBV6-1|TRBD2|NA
CATHGERGLNEQFF
TGTGCCACCCACGGTGAGCGGGGGCTCAATGAGCAGTTCTTC
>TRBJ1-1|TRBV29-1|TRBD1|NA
CSVRQGLGTEAFF
TGCAGCGTCCGACAGGGTTTGGGCACTGAAGCTTTCTTT
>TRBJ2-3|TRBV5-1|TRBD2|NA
CASSLVLAGRSPTDTQYF
TGCGCCAGCAGCTTGGTTCTAGCGGGAAGGTCCCCCACAGATACGCAGTATTTT
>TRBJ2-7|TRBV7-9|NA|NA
CASSLASGGPPEQYF
TGTGCCAGCAGCTTAGCTAGCGGCGGCCCCCCCGAGCAGTACTTC
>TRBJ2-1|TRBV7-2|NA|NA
CASSSTWSSYNEQFF
TGTGCCAGCAGCTCGACCTGGAGCTCCTACAATGAGCAGTTCTTC
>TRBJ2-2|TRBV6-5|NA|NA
CASSWTANTGELFF
TGTGCCAGCAGTTGGACAGCTAACACCGGGGAGCTGTTTTTT
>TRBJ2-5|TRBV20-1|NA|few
CSARDQETQYF
TGCAGTGCTAGAGATCAGGAGACCCAGTACTTC
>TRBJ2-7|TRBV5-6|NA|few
CASSLKVRGFGYEQYF
TGTGCCAGCAGCTTGAAGGTCAGGGGCTTTGGCTACGAGCAGTACTTC
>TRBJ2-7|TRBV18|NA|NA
CASSPSETVTYEQYF
TGTGCCAGCTCACCAAGCGAGACGGTCACCTACGAGCAGTACTTC
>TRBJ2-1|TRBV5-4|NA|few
CASSLPVTNEQFF
TGTGCCAGCAGCTTACCGGTTACGAATGAGCAGTTCTTC
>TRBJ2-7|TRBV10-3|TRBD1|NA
CAITPGQGFYEQYF
TGTGCCATCACCCCGGGACAGGGGTTTTACGAGCAGTACTTC